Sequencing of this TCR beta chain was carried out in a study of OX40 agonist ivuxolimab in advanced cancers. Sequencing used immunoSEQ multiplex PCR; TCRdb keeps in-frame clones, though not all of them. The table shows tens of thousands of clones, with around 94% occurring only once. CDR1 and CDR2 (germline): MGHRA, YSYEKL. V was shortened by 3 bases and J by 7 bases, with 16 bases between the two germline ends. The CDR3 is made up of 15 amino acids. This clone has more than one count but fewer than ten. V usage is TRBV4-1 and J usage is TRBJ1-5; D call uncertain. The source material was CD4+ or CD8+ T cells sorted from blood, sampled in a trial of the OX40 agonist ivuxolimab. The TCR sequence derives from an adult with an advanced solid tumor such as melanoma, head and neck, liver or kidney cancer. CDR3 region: CASSQYHRAGQPQHF. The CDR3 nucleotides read TGCGCCAGCAGCCAGTATCACCGGGCGGGGCAGCCCCAGCATTTT.